One sample yielded the 14 T cell receptor beta chains listed below, sequenced in a study of T cells in Graves' hyperthyroidism and ophthalmopathy. The source material, RNA transcripts, was used to amplify TCR beta CDR3 regions. The TCR CDR3 was amplified in a first-round RT-PCR using the HTBI primer set. TCRdb reanalysed the multiplex PCR reads using MiXCR and keeps one entry per CDR3 protein. The sample carries 450,000 to 600,000 distinct CDR3 sequences, 14% recorded once. The sequenced sample consisted of blood. All receptors come from a woman in her thirties or forties with Graves' hyperthyroidism.

This clonotype was seen many times. The genes are TRBV7-2 and TRBJ2-1; TRBD2 matches 11 bases. The CDR3 runs to 17 residues. V lost 1 base and J lost 4; bases outside the gene matches: 6. The germline gives CDR1 SGHTA, CDR2 FQGNSA. The CDR3 DNA follows: TGTGCCAGCAGCTTAGTGGGGGGGACTAGCGGTTACAATGAGCAGTTCTTC. It codes for CASSLVGGTSGYNEQFF. Full variable domain (outside the CDR3, taken from reference TRBV7-2 and TRBJ2-1): GAGVSQSPSNKVTEKGKDVELRCDPISGHTALYWYRQSLGQGLEFLIYFQGNSAPDKSGLPSDRFSAERTGGSVSTLTIQRTQQEDSAVYLCASSLVGGTSGYNEQFFGPGTRLTVL.

The chain combines TRBV27 with TRBJ2-3; D ambiguous. Germline V gene lookup returns CDR1 MNHEY and CDR2 SMNVEV (reference sequence). Between the trimmed V and J ends, which lost 8 bases and 2 bases, there was a span of 29 bases. This CDR3 is built from 19 residues. This chain's CDR3 is CASSPAYGQDFSDTDTQYF. CDR3 bases: TGTGCCAGCTCACCAGCTTACGGGCAGGATTTTTCCGACACAGATACGCAGTATTTT.

This clonotype was found many times. The chain carries TRBV12-3 or TRBV12-4 and TRBJ2-1, with unresolved D. V was cut by 1 base and J by 0 bases, with 10 bases left in between. The CDR3 is made up of 16 amino acids. The CDR3 bases are TGTGCCAGCAGTTTAGATGACTGGCCCTCCTACAATGAGCAGTTCTTC. This codes for CASSLDDWPSYNEQFF.

Remarks on this clonotype: A much bigger clone sits one base away, suggesting this may be a read error. V and J are TRBV3-1 and TRBJ1-3; 8 bases agree with TRBD1. The CDR3 is 14 amino acids. Germline CDR1 and CDR2: LGHDT and YNNKEL (reference sequence). The CDR3 protein is CASSPDRDGNAIYF. The CDR3 DNA is TGTGCCAGCAGCCCGGACAGGGATGGAAACGCCATATATTTT.

Only a few counts were recorded for this clonotype. The chain employs TRBV3-1 and TRBJ2-2; unclear D gene. Trimming left V 4 bases short and J 2 bases short, with 11 bases between. The CDR3 runs 15 residues. Germline-derived CDR1 and CDR2 are LGHDT and YNNKEL (reference sequence). CDR3 nucleotides: TGTGCCAGCAGCCCTAAGTTGGGAAACACCGGGGAGCTGTTTTTT. Protein: CASSPKLGNTGELFF.

This clonotype has just one count. The V gene is TRBV10-3, the J gene TRBJ2-3; D ambiguous. Per germline, CDR1 ENHRY and CDR2 SYGVKD. V dropped 10 bases and J dropped 4 bases, with 12 bases sitting between them. This CDR3 is 12 amino acids long. The CDR3, as DNA: TGTGCCACTGCAAGTTTGGCAGATACGCAGTATTTT. It yields the protein CATASLADTQYF.

The chain links TRBV7-9 to TRBJ2-3; 7 bases fit TRBD1. The CDR3 extends over 16 amino acids. V lost 5 bases to trimming and J lost 1 base; unmatched junction nucleotides: 9. Germline assignment: CDR1 SEHNR and CDR2 FQNEAQ (reference sequence). The CDR3 coding sequence is TGTGCCAGCAGCCCCACGACAGGGCTGGGCACAGATACGCAGTATTTT. This encodes CASSPTTGLGTDTQYF. The full variable domain, its missing parts supplied by reference TRBV7-9 and TRBJ2-3, is DTGVSQNPRHKITKRGQNVTFRCDPISEHNRLYWYRQTLGQGPEFLTYFQNEAQLEKSRLLSDRFSAERPKGSFSTLEIQRTEQGDSAMYLCASSPTTGLGTDTQYFGPGTRLTVL.

This clonotype was picked up a small number of times. The chain carries TRBV7-9 and TRBJ2-7; a possible D gene is TRBD1 (5 bases). CDR1 and CDR2 (germline): SEHNR, FQNEAQ (reference sequence). V lost 5 bases and J 2 bases, leaving 10 bases between the germline ends. This CDR3 comprises 13 residues. The CDR3 here is CASSPHRTYEQYF. The CDR3 DNA reads as TGTGCCAGCAGCCCCCACAGGACCTACGAGCAGTACTTC.

This clonotype was seen many times. This chain joins TRBV20-1 and TRBJ2-2; no firm D call. Germline CDR1 reads DFQATT; CDR2 reads SNEGSKA (reference sequence). Deletions cut 6 bases from V and 8 bases from J, with 22 bases between. The CDR3 totals 15 residues. CDR3 sequence: CSAEALLSPSGELFF. The CDR3, as DNA: TGCAGTGCGGAAGCCCTCCTGTCCCCTTCAGGGGAGCTGTTTTTT.

This clonotype was recorded at least ten times. The chain combines TRBV5-6 with TRBJ2-1, with 8 bases aligning to TRBD1. The V and J ends lost 4 bases and 5 bases, in that order; junction bases with no gene match: 2. The CDR3 sequence is 13 residues long. Germline CDR1 and CDR2: SGHDT and YYEEEE. CDR3: CASSADRDNEQFF. The CDR3, as DNA: TGTGCCAGCAGCGCGGACAGGGACAATGAGCAGTTCTTC.

This clonotype came up many times. This sequence joins TRBV2 and TRBJ1-1, with 7 bases matching TRBD1. The V segment lost 7 bases and the J segment 5 bases; nucleotides outside the gene matches: 10. Germline CDR1 and CDR2: SNHLY and FYNNEI. The CDR3 consists of 14 residues. CDR3 DNA sequence: TGTGCCAGCATTCTCACAGGGGCGATAACTGAAGCTTTCTTT. Translation: CASILTGAITEAFF.

This clonotype was detected ten times or more. The genes are TRBV3-1 and TRBJ2-7; no clear D. Germline V gives CDR1 LGHDT, CDR2 YNNKEL (reference sequence). The CDR3 runs 16 residues. V gave up 1 base and J gave up 2 bases, with 15 bases separating them. CDR3 sequence reads: CASSQGSWTDAYEQYF. The DNA of the CDR3 is TGTGCCAGCAGCCAAGGCAGCTGGACCGACGCCTACGAGCAGTACTTC.

This clonotype was counted at least ten times. The V gene is TRBV7-2, the J gene TRBJ2-3; D remains ambiguous. Trimming removed 6 bases from V and 2 bases from J, with 9 bases in between. This CDR3 contains 13 residues. Germline V CDR1 and CDR2: SGHTA, FQGNSA. For the CDR3, the DNA is TGTGCCAGCAGTCAGAAATTCACAGATACGCAGTATTTT. This gives the protein CASSQKFTDTQYF.

This clonotype was observed at least ten times. The CDR3 loop reads CSARRTGGRYEQYF. CDR3 bases: TGCAGTGCTAGACGAACAGGGGGTAGGTACGAGCAGTACTTC. The rearrangement joins TRBV20-1 to TRBJ2-7; 8 bases are shared with TRBD1. The CDR3 totals 14 residues. Trimming removed 2 bases from V and 4 bases from J; junction bases left unmatched: 7. CDR1 DFQATT and CDR2 SNEGSKA come from the germline V gene (reference sequence).